This T cell receptor (beta chain) was obtained from a study of post-analysis software for immune sequencing data. About the research overall: Multiple sclerosis in the patients followed relapsing-remitting, secondary progressive and progressive-relapsing courses. Study outcomes and limitations: Elevated frequency relative to controls characterized four or five TRBV segments in patients, TRBV5-6, TRBV5-1 and TRBV20-1 among them. F-measure co-clustering was strong for batch-matched samples. Patients with multiple sclerosis recorded significantly lower normalized Chao1 diversity than controls, the study found.

TCR beta libraries were prepared from cDNA with unique molecular identifiers. TCRdb reprocessed the PCR reads with MiXCR, giving one entry per CDR3 protein. The sample yields roughly 600,000 distinct CDR3 sequences, 44% seen once. With regard to this clonotype: Its target is not known.

Germline trimming cut 4 bases from V and 0 bases from J; bases unmatched to any gene: 6. The CDR3 has 16 residues. In germline, CDR1 is SGHRS, CDR2 YFSETQ. Sequenced: blood. The V call is TRBV5-1, the J call TRBJ2-2; TRBD2 aligns across 7 bases. This TCR was recovered from a girl aged 5-17 years with multiple sclerosis. The CDR3 sequence is CASSAGLSSNTGELFF. CDR3 DNA sequence: TGCGCCAGCAGCGCGGGACTATCCTCGAACACCGGGGAGCTGTTTTTT.